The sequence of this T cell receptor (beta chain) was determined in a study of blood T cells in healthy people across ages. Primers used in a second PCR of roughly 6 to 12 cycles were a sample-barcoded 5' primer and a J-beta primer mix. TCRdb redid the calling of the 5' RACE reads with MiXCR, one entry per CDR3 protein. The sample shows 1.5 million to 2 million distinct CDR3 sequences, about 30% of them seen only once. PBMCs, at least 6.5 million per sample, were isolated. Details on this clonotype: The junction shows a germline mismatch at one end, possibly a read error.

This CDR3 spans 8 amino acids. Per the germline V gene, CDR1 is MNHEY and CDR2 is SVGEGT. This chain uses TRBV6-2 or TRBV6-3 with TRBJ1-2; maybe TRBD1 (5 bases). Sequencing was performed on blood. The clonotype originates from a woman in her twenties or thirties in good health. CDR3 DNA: TGTGCCAGCTCGTTAGGGGCTTTC. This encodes CASSLGAF.